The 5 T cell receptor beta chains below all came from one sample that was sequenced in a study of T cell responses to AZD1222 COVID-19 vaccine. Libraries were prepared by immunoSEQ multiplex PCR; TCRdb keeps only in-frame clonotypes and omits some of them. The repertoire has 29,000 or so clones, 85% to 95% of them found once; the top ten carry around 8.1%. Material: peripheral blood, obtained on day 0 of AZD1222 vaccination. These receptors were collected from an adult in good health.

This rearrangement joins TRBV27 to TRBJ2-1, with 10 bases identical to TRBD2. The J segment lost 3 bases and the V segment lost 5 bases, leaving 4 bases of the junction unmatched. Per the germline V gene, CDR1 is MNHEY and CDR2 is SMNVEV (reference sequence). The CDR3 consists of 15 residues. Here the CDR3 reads CASSLAGASYNEQFF. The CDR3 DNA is TGTGCCAGCAGTCTAGCGGGGGCCAGCTACAATGAGCAGTTCTTC.

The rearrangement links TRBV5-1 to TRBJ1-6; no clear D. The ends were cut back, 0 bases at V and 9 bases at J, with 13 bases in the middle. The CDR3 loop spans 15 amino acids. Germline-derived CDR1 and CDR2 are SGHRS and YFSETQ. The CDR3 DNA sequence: TGCGCCAGCAGCTTGGGAGACATCAGCGGTTCACCCCTCCACTTT. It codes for CASSLGDISGSPLHF.

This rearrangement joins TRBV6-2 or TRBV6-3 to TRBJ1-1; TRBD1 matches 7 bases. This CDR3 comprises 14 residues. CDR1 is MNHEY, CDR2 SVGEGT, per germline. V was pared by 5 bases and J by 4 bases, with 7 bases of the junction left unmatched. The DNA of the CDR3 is TGTGCCAGCAGTGACGGGACAGTGTTCACTGAAGCTTTCTTT. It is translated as CASSDGTVFTEAFF.

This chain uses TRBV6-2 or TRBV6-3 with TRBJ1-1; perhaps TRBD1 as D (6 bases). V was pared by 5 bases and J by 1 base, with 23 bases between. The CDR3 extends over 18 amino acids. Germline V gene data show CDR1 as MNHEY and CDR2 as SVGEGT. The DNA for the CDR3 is TGTGCCAGCAGTCCGTTGGACTTTAACAGGGCCCGGAACACTGAAGCTTTCTTT. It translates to CASSPLDFNRARNTEAFF.

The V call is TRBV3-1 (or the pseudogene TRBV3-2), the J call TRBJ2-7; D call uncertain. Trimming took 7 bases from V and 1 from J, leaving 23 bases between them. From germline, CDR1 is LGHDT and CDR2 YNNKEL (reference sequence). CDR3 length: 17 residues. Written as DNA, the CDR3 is TGTGCCAGCACCCTAGGAACCCCACGGAGTTCATCCTACGAGCAGTACTTC. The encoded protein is CASTLGTPRSSSYEQYF.